Sequencing of this TCR beta chain was carried out in a study of blood T cell repertoires in COVID-19. Original processing methods: Amplified reference gene primers provided the basis for estimating nucleated cell counts. The repertoire was sequenced with immunoSEQ multiplex PCR; TCRdb's copy has only in-frame clones and lacks some. From that table come the V and J calls and clone size; the DNA was used to work out D and trimming. The sample holds about 200,000 clones, roughly 80% seen once. The CDR3 has 16 amino acids. The germline V gene encodes CDR1 SGHTA and CDR2 FQGTGA. V lost 5 bases, J lost 5 bases, and 12 bases stayed unmatched. This clone was detected a few times.

The sequencing input was peripheral blood. The origin of this receptor is a woman of 80 years or more with acute or convalescent COVID-19. V usage is TRBV7-3 and J usage is TRBJ1-1; 9 nucleotides match TRBD1. The CDR3 bases are TGTGCCAGCAGCCCAAGCCCGGACAGGGGATATACTGAAGCTTTCTTT. Its translation is CASSPSPDRGYTEAFF.